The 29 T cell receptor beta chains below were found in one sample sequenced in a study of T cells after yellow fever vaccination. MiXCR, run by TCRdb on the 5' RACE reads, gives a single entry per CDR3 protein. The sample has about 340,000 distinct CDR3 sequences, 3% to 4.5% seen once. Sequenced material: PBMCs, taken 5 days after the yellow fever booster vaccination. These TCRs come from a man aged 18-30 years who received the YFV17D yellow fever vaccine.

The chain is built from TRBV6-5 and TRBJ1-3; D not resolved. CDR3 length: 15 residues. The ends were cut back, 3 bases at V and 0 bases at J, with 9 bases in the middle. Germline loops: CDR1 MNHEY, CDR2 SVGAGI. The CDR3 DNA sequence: TGTGCCAGCAGTTATTCCATAAGCTCTGGAAACACCATATATTTT. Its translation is CASSYSISSGNTIYF.

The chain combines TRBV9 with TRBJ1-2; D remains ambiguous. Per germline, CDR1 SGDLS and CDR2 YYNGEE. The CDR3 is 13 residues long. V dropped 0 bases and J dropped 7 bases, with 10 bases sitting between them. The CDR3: CASSVDEGIGYTF. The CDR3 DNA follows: TGTGCCAGCAGCGTAGATGAGGGTATTGGCTACACCTTC.

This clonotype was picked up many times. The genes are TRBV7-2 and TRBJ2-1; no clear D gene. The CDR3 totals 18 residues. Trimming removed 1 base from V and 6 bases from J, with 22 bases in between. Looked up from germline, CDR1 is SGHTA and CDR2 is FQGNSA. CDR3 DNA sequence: TGTGCCAGCAGCTTAGGAAGGTATGTCGACACTATACGCAATGAGCAGTTCTTC. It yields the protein CASSLGRYVDTIRNEQFF.

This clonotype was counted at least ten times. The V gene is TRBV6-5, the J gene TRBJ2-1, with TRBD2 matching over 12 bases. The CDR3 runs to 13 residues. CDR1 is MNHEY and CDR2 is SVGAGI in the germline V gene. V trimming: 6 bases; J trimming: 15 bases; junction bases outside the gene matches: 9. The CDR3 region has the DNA TGTGCCAGCAGCGAGACTAGCGGGGGTCGATTGTTCTTC. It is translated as CASSETSGGRLFF.

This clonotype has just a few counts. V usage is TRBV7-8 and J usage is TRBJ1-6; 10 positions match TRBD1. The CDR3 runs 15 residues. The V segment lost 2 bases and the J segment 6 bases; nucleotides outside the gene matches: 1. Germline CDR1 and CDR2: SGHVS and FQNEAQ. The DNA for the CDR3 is TGTGCCAGCAGCTTAAGACAGGGGGCTAATTCACCCCTCCACTTT. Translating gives CASSLRQGANSPLHF.

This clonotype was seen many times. The CDR3 DNA is TGTGCCAGCAGCGACCTGTCGAGCGGGGGCGAGCAGTACTTC. Translating gives CASSDLSSGGEQYF. The J gene is TRBJ2-7, the V gene TRBV9, with TRBD2 identical over 8 bases. The germline gives CDR1 SGDLS, CDR2 YYNGEE. The CDR3 loop spans 14 amino acids. V lost 3 bases, J lost 6 bases, and 8 bases stayed unmatched. Supplemented by reference TRBV9 and TRBJ2-7, the full variable domain reads DSGVTQTPKHLITATGQRVTLRCSPRSGDLSVYWYQQSLDQGLQFLIQYYNGEERAKGNILERFSAQQFPDLHSELNLSSLELGDSALYFCASSDLSSGGEQYFGPGTRLTVT.

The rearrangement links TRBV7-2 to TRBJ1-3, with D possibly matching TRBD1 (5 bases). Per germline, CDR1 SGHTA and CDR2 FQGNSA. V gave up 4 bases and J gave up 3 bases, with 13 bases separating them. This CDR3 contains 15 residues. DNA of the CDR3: TGTGCCAGCAGCTCCCCCGGGGGTCTTGGAAACACCATATATTTT. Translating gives CASSSPGGLGNTIYF.

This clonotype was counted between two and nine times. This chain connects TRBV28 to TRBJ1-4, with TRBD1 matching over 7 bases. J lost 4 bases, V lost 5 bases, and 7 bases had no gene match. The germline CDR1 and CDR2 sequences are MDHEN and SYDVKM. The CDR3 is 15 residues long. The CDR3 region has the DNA TGTGCCAGCAGTCCTGGACAGGCGAGTAATGAAAAACTGTTTTTT. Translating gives CASSPGQASNEKLFF.

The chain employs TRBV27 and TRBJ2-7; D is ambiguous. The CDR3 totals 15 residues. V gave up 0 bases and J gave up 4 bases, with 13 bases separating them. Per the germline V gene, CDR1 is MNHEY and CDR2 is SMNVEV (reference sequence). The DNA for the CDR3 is TGTGCCAGCAGTTTATCGGTGGTGGTGTGGTACGAGCAGTACTTC. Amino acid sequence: CASSLSVVVWYEQYF.

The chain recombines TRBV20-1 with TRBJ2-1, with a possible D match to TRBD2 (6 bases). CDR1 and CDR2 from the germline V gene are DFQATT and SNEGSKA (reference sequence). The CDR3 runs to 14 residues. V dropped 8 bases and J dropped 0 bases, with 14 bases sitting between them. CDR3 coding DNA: TGCAGTCCGATAGGTAGCGGCTCCTACAATGAGCAGTTCTTC. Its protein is CSPIGSGSYNEQFF.

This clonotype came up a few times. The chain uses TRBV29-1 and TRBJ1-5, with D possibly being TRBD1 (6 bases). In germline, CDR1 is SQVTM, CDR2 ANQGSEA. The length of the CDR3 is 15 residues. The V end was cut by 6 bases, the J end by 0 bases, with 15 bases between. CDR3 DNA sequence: TGCAGCGTGCAAGGGGGTCTGGGTAGCAATCAGCCCCAGCATTTT. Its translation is CSVQGGLGSNQPQHF.

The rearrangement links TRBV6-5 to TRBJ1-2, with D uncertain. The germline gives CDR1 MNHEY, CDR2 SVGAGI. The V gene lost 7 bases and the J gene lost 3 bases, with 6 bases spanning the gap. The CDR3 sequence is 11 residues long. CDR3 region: CASTGHYGYTF. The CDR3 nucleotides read TGTGCCAGCACCGGCCACTATGGCTACACCTTC.

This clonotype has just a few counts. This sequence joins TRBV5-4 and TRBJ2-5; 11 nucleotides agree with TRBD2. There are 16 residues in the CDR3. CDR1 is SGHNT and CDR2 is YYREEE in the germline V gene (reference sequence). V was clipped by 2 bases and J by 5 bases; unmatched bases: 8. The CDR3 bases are TGTGCCAGCAGCTTTGGGGCTAGCGGGGGGTTGGAGACCCAGTACTTC. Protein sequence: CASSFGASGGLETQYF.

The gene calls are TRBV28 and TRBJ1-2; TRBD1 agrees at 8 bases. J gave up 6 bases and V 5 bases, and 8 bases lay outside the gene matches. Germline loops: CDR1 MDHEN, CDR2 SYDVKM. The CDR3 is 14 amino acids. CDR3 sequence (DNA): TGTGCCAGCAGTACCCAGGGGGCTCCCCATGGCTACACCTTC. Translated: CASSTQGAPHGYTF.

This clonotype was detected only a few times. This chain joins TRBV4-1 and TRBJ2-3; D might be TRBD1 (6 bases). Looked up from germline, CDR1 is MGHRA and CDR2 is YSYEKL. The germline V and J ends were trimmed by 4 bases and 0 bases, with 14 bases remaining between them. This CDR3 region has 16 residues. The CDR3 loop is CASSRLQGPSTDTQYF. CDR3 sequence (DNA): TGCGCCAGCAGCCGACTACAGGGACCAAGCACAGATACGCAGTATTTT.

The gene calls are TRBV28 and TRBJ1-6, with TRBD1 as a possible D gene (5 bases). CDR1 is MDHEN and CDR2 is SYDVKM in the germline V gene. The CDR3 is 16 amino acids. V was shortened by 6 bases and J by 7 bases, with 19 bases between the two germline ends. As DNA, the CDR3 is TGTGCCAGCAGACCTAACGCAGGGTCGGGAAATTCACCCCTCCACTTT. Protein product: CASRPNAGSGNSPLHF.

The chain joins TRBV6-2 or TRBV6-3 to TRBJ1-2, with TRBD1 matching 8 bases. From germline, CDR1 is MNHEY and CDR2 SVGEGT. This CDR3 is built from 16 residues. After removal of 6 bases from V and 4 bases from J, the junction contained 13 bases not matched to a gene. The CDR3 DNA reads TGTGCCAGCAGCGTGGACAGGGCCTTTAGAGGCTATGGCTACACCTTC. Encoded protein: CASSVDRAFRGYGYTF.

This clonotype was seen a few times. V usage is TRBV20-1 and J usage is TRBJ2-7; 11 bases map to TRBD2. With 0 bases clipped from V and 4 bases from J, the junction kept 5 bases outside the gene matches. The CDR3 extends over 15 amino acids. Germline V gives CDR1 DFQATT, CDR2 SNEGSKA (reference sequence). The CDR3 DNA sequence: TGCAGTGCTAGAGATCCTGCTAGCGGGGGGTACGAGCAGTACGTC. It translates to CSARDPASGGYEQYV.

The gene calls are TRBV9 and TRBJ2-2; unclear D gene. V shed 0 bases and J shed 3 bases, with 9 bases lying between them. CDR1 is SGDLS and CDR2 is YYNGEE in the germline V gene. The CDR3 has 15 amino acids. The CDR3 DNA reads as TGTGCCAGCAGCGTAGGTGGCCATGACACCGGGGAGCTGTTTTTT. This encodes CASSVGGHDTGELFF.

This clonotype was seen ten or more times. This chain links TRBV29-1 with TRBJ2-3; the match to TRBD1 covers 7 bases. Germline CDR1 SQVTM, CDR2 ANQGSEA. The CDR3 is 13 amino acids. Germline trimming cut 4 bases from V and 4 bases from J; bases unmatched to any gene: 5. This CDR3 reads CSVAAQGADTQYF. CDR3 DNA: TGCAGCGTTGCCGCCCAGGGGGCAGATACGCAGTATTTT.

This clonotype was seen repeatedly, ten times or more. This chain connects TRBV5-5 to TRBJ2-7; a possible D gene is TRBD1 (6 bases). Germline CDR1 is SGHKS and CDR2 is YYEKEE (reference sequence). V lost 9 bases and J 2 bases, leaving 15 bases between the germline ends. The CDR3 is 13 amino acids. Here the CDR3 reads CATRTGLPYEQYF. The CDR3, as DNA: TGTGCCACACGAACAGGGTTGCCCTACGAGCAGTACTTC. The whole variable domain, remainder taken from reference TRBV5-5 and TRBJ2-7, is DAGVTQSPTHLIKTRGQQVTLRCSPISGHKSVSWYQQVLGQGPQFIFQYYEKEERGRGNFPDRFSARQFPNYSSELNVNALLLGDSALYLCATRTGLPYEQYFGPGTRLTVT.

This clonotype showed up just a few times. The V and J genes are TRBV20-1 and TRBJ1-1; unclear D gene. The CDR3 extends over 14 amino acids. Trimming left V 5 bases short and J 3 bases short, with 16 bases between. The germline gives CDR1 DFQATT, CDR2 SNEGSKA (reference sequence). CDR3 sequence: CSASLNGVHTEAFF. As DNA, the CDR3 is TGCAGTGCTTCTCTGAACGGGGTGCACACTGAAGCTTTCTTT.

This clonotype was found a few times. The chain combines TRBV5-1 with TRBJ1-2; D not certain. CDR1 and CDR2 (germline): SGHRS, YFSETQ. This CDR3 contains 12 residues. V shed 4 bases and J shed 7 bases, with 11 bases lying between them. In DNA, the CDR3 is TGCGCCAGCAGCCCTGACCAGGTTGGCTACACCTTC. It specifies CASSPDQVGYTF.

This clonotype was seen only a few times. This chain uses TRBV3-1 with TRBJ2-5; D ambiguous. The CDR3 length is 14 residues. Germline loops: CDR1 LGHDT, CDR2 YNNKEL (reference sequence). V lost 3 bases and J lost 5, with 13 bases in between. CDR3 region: CASSHGKGRETQYF. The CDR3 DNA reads TGTGCCAGCAGCCATGGTAAAGGTCGGGAGACCCAGTACTTC.

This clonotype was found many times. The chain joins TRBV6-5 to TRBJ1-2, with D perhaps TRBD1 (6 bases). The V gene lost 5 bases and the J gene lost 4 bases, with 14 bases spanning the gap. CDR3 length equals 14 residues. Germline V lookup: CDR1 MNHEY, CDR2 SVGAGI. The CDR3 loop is CASSGGGGRYGYTF. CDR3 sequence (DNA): TGTGCCAGCAGTGGCGGGGGGGGCCGCTATGGCTACACCTTC.

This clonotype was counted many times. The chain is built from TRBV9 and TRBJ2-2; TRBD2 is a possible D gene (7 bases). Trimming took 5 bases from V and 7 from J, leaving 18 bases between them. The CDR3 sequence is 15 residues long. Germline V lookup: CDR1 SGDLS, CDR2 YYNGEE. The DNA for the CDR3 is TGTGCCAGCAGACCATCGGGGGGCGAGATCGGGGAGCTGTTTTTT. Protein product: CASRPSGGEIGELFF.

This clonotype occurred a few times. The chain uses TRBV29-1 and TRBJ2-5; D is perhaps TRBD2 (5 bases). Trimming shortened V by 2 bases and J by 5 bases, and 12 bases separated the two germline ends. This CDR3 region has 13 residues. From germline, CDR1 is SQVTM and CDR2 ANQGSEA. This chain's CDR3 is CSVEWRLEETQYF. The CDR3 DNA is TGCAGCGTTGAATGGAGGTTGGAGGAGACCCAGTACTTC. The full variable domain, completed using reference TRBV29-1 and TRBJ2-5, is SAVISQKPSRDICQRGTSLTIQCQVDSQVTMMFWYRQQPGQSLTLIATANQGSEATYESGFVIDKFPISRPNLTFSTLTVSNMSPEDSSIYLCSVEWRLEETQYFGPGTRLLVL.

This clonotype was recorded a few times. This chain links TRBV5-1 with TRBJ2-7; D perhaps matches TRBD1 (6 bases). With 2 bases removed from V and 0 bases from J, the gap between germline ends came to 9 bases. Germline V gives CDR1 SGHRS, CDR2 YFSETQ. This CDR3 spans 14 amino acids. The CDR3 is CASSFTGYSYEQYF. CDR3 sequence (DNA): TGCGCCAGCAGCTTTACAGGGTACTCCTACGAGCAGTACTTC.

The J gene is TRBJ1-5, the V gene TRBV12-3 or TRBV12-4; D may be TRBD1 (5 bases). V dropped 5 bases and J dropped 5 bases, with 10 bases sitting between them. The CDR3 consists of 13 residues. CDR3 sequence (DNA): TGTGCCAGCAGTCAAACGACAGATCAGCCCCAGCATTTT. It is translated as CASSQTTDQPQHF.